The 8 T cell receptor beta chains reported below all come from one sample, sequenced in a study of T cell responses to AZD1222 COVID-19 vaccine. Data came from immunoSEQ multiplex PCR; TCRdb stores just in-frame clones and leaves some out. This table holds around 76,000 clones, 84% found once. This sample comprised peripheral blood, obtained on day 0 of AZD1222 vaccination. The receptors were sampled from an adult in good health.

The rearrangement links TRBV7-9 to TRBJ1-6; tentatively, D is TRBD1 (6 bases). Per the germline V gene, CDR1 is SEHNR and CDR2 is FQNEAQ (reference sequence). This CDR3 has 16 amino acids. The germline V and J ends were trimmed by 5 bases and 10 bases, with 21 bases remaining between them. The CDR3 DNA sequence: TGTGCCAGCAGCGTAAACAGGGCTGGGGGAATCTCACCCCTCCACTTT. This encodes CASSVNRAGGISPLHF.

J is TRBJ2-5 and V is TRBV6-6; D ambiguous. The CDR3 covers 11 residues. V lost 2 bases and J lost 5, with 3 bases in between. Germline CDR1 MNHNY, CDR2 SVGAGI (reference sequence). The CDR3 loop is CASSYRETQYF. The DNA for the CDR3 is TGTGCCAGCAGTTACCGGGAGACCCAGTACTTC.

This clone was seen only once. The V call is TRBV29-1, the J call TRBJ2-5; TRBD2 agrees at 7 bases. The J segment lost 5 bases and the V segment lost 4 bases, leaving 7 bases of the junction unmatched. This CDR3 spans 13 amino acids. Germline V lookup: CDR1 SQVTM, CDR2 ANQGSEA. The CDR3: CSVAIREGETQYF. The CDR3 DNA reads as TGCAGCGTTGCGATCAGGGAGGGGGAGACCCAGTACTTC.

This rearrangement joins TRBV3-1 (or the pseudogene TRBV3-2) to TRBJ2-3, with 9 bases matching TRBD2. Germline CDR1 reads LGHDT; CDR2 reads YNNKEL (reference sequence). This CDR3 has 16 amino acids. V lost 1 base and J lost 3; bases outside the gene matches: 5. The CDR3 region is CASSQGGGLATDTQYF. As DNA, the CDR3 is TGTGCCAGCAGCCAAGGGGGTGGACTAGCGACAGATACGCAGTATTTT.

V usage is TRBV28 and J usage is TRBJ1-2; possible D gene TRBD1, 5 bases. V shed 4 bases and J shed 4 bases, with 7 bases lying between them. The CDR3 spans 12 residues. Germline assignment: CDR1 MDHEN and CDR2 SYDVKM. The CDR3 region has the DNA TGTGCCAGCAGTTACGGGACCTATGGCTACACCTTC. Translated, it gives CASSYGTYGYTF.

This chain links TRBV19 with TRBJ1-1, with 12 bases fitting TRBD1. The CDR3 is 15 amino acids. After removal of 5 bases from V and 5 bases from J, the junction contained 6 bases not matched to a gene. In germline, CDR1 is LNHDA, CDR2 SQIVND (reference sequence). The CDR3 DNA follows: TGTGCCAGTAGTCAGGGACAGGGGGCGCGAACTGAAGCTTTCTTT. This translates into CASSQGQGARTEAFF.

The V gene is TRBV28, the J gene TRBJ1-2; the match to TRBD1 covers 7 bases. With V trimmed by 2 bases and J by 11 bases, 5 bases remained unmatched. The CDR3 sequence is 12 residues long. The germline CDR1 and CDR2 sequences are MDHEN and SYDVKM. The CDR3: CASSLVGTVYTF. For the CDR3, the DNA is TGTGCCAGCAGTTTAGTAGGGACAGTATACACCTTC.

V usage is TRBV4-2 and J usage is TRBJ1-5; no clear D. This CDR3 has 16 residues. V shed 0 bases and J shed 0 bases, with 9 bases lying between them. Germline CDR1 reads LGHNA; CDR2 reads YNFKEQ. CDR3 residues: CASSQEGEGSNQPQHF. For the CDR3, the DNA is TGTGCCAGCAGCCAAGAAGGAGAAGGTAGCAATCAGCCCCAGCATTTT.